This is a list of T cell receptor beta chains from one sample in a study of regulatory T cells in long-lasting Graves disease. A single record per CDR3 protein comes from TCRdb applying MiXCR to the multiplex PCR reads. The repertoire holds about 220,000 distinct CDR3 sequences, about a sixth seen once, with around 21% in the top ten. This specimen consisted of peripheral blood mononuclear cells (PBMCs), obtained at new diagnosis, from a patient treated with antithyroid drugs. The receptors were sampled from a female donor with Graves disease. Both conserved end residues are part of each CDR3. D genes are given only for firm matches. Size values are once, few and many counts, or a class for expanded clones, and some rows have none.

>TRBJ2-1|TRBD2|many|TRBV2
CASSSGRNNEQFF
TGTGCCAGCAGTAGCGGGAGGAACAATGAGCAGTTCTTC
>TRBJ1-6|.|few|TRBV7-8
CASSRALGGRSPLHF
TGTGCCAGCAGCCGGGCCCTAGGGGGTCGTTCACCCCTCCACTTT
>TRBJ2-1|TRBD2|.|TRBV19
CASTPGTSRGEQFF
TGTGCCAGTACCCCCGGGACTAGTAGGGGTGAGCAGTTCTTC
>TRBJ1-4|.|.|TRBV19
CASSRGAANEKLFF
TGTGCCAGCAGCCGCGGGGCCGCTAATGAAAAACTGTTTTTT
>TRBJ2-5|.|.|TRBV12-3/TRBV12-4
CASSGWDTQETQYF
TGTGCCAGCAGTGGGTGGGACACTCAAGAGACCCAGTACTTC
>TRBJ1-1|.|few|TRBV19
CASSIDSHGTETFF
TGTGCCAGTAGTATAGACAGTCATGGGACTGAAACTTTCTTT
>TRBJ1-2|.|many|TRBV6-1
CASSEAVGHGYTF
TGTGCCAGCAGTGAAGCTGTGGGGCATGGCTACACCTTC
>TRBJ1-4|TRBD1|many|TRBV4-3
CASGSTGGNEKLFF
TGCGCCAGCGGGTCGACAGGGGGTAATGAAAAACTGTTTTTT
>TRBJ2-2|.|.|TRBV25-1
CASSPSRGWSGELFF
TGTGCCAGCAGCCCCTCCAGGGGCTGGTCCGGGGAGCTGTTTTTT
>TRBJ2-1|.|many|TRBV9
CASSGDSGSSYNEQFF
TGTGCCAGCAGCGGGGATAGCGGTAGCTCCTACAATGAGCAGTTCTTC
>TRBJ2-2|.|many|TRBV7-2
CASSLGRASGELFF
TGTGCCAGCAGCTTGGGGCGGGCCTCCGGGGAGCTGTTTTTT
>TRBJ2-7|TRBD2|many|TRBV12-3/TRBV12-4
CASSFGAGGAYEQYF
TGTGCCAGCAGTTTTGGAGCGGGAGGCGCCTACGAGCAGTACTTC
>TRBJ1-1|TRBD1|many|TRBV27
CASTTGGWGTEAFF
TGTGCCAGCACCACAGGGGGCTGGGGCACTGAAGCTTTCTTT
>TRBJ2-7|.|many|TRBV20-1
CSARGLPSYEQYF
TGCAGTGCCCGCGGACTCCCCTCCTACGAGCAGTACTTC
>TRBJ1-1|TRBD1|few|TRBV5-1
CASSPGQLGTEAFF
TGCGCCAGCAGCCCGGGACAGCTGGGCACTGAAGCTTTCTTT
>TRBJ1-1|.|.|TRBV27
CASSLGTAFPLTEAFF
TGTGCCAGCAGTTTAGGTACAGCTTTCCCCCTCACTGAAGCTTTCTTT
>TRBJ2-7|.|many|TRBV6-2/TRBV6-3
CASSYSKGSYEQYF
TGTGCCAGCAGTTACTCGAAGGGTTCCTACGAGCAGTACTTC
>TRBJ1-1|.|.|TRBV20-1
CSATSPWGTEAFF
TGCAGTGCTACCTCACCCTGGGGGACTGAAGCTTTCTTT
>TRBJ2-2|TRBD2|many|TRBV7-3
CASSLMPSGSAGELFF
TGTGCCAGCAGCTTAATGCCCAGCGGGAGCGCCGGGGAGCTGTTTTTT
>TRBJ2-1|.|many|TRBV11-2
CASSLHNEQFF
TGTGCCAGCAGCTTACACAATGAGCAGTTCTTC
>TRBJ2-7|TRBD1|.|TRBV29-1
CSVGTGPRYEQYF
TGCAGCGTTGGGACAGGCCCCCGGTACGAGCAGTACTTC
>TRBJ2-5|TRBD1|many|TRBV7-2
CASSLVEGQIRETQYF
TGTGCCAGCAGCTTAGTAGAGGGACAGATAAGGGAGACCCAGTACTTC
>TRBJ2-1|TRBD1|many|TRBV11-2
CASSSRMTGFNEQFF
TGTGCCAGCAGCTCACGAATGACAGGGTTCAATGAGCAGTTCTTC
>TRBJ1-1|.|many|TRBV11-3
CASSPNFQGRTEAFF
TGTGCCAGCAGTCCCAATTTTCAGGGGCGGACTGAAGCTTTCTTT
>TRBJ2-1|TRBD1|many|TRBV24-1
CATSDPTGGRSYNEQFF
TGTGCCACCAGTGACCCCACAGGGGGCCGCTCCTACAATGAGCAGTTCTTC
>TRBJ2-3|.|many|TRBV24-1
CATISTEDYTQYF
TGTGCCACCATCTCAACGGAAGACTATACGCAGTATTTT
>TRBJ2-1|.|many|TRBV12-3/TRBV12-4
CASTRSAPYNEQFF
TGTGCCAGCACCCGTTCGGCCCCCTACAATGAGCAGTTCTTC
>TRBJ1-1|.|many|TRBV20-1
CSARDNEGKAFF
TGCAGTGCTAGAGATAATGAGGGAAAAGCTTTCTTT
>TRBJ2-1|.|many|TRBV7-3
CASSLGHRGNEQFF
TGTGCCAGCAGCTTAGGTCATAGGGGCAATGAGCAGTTCTTC
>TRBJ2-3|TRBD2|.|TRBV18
CASSRTSGDTQYF
TGTGCCAGCTCACGGACTAGCGGCGATACGCAGTATTTT
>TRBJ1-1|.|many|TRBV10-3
CASTDRMAEAFF
TGTGCCTCAACCGATCGGATGGCTGAAGCTTTCTTT
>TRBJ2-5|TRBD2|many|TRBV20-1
CSASGGLAEETQYF
TGCAGTGCTAGTGGCGGACTAGCGGAAGAGACCCAGTACTTC
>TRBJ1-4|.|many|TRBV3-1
CASSQDPAGVVFF
TGTGCCAGCAGCCAAGATCCGGCAGGGGTAGTGTTTTTT
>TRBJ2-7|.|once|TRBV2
CASSADPRGAYEQYF
TGTGCCAGCAGTGCGGACCCCCGCGGAGCCTACGAGCAGTACTTC
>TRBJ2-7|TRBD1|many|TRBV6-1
CASSTRDRGHEQYF
TGTGCCAGCAGTACCCGGGACAGGGGACACGAACAGTACTTC
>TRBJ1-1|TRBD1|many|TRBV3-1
CASSQDAGRGRGDTEAFF
TGTGCCAGCAGCCAAGATGCGGGCAGGGGGCGAGGGGACACTGAAGCTTTCTTT
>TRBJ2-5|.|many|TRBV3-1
CASSRYRLAQYF
TGTGCCAGCAGCCGTTACCGTTTGGCCCAGTACTTC
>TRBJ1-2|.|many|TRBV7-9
CASSLGRALLGGYTF
TGTGCCAGCAGCTTAGGCCGGGCCCTTTTGGGTGGCTACACCTTC
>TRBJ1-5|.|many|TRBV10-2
CASRTHSNQPQHF
TGCGCCAGCAGGACACATAGCAATCAGCCCCAGCATTTT
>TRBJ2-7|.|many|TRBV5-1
CASSLGSGRGYEQYF
TGCGCCAGCAGCTTGGGGTCGGGCAGAGGCTACGAGCAGTACTTC
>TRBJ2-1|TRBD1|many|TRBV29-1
CSVGKDRGDPFF
TGCAGCGTTGGGAAAGACAGGGGGGATCCGTTCTTC
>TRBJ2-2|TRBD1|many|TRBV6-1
CASSRWTGGNTGELFF
TGTGCCAGCAGTCGATGGACAGGTGGCAACACCGGGGAGCTGTTTTTT
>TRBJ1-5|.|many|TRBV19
CASSIQVNQPQHF
TGTGCCAGTAGTATCCAGGTAAATCAGCCCCAGCATTTT
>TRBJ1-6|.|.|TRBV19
CASSISSAGPSNSPLHF
TGTGCCAGTAGTATATCGTCCGCAGGGCCTTCCAATTCACCCCTCCACTTT
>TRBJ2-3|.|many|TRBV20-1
CSASGRESGTDTQYF
TGCAGTGCTAGTGGTCGAGAATCTGGCACAGATACGCAGTATTTT
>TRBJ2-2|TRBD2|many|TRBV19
CASSMALAGGGTGELFF
TGTGCCAGTAGTATGGCACTAGCGGGAGGCGGAACCGGGGAGCTGTTTTTT
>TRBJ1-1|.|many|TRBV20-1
CSVHLDSMNTEAFF
TGCAGTGTCCACCTGGACAGCATGAACACTGAAGCTTTCTTT
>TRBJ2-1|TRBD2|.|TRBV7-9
CASSLGAGPYNEQFF
TGTGCCAGCAGCTTAGGAGCGGGACCCTACAATGAGCAGTTCTTC
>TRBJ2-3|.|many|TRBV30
CAWSAGLLRSTDTQYF
TGTGCCTGGAGTGCGGGCCTCTTAAGGTCCACAGATACGCAGTATTTT